One sample yielded the 2 T cell receptor gamma chains listed below, sequenced in a study of Vδ1+ human thymocytes. Their antigens remain unidentified. Whole-study results and caveats: Thymic TRG and TRD repertoires appeared highly polyclonal.

RNA was extracted from the cells and then reverse transcribed. Pooled V-gene forward primers with one constant-region reverse primer generated the CDR3 amplicons by multiplex PCR. TCRdb reanalyzed the multiplex PCR reads using CATT. The sample shows 30,000 to 45,000 gamma-chain clones, 20% to 25% of them seen only once. The source material was Vdelta1+ gamma-delta thymocytes from the thymus. As to subset: FACS-sorted CD3+ TCRalphabeta- TCRVdelta1+ TCRVdelta2- thymocytes. The receptors derive from a girl under three years old who had congenital heart surgery.

This clone was counted between two and nine times. The V gene is TRGV8, the J gene TRGJ1 or TRGJ2. V lost 2 bases, J lost 5 bases, and 18 bases stayed unmatched. The CDR3 totals 17 residues. Germline CDR1 reads VENAVY; CDR2 reads YDSYNSRV. CDR3 region: CATWDKEVTSEDYKKLF. The CDR3 coding sequence is TGTGCCACCTGGGATAAAGAAGTGACGTCCGAGGATTATAAGAAACTCTTT.

Points on this clone: At the DNA level, this CDR3 is encoded by other sequences in the same sample as well. V and J are TRGV2 and TRGJP1. The CDR3 totals 15 residues. The germline V gene encodes CDR1 EGSNGY and CDR2 YDSYNSKV. Germline trimming cut 1 base from V and 0 bases from J; bases unmatched to any gene: 2. Here the CDR3 DNA reads TGTGCCACCTGGGACGGCAATACCACTGGTTGGTTCAAGATATTT. Amino acid sequence: CATWDGNTTGWFKIF.